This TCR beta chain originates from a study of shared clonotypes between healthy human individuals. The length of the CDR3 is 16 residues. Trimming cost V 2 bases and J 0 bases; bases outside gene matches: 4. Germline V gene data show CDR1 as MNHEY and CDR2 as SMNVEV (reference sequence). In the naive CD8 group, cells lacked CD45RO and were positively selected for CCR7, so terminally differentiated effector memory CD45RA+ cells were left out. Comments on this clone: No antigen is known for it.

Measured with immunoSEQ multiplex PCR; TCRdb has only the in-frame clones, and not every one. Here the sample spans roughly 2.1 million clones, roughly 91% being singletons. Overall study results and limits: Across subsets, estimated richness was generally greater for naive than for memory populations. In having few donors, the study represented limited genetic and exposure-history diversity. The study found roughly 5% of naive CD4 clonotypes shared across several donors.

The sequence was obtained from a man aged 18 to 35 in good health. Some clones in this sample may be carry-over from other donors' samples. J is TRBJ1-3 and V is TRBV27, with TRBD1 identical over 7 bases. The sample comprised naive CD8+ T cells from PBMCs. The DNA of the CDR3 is TGTGCCAGCAGTTTAAAGGGACAGCTCTCTGGAAACACCATATATTTT. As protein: CASSLKGQLSGNTIYF.